Listed below are T cell receptor beta chains from one sample, sequenced in a study of response to subunit inactivated influenza vaccine. TCRdb used MiXCR to reprocess the RT-PCR reads, holding one entry per CDR3 protein. The data hold 600,000 to 700,000 distinct CDR3 sequences, with 12% to 15% observed a single time. Sequenced here: PBMCs from blood, sampled 14 days before vaccination. The receptor set was obtained from a man in his forties or fifties who received an inactivated influenza vaccine. CDR3s include the opening cysteine and the closing phenylalanine or tryptophan. The D gene is left open where the match is weak. Rows give clone size only sometimes, using once, few, many, or a class for an expanded clone.

v_gene: TRBV5-1; j_gene: TRBJ2-1; d_gene: TRBD1; abundance: few; CDR3nt: TGCGCCAGCAGCGCGACAGGGAACTCCTACAATGAGCAGTTCTTC; CDR3aa: CASSATGNSYNEQFF
v_gene: TRBV10-3; j_gene: TRBJ2-2; d_gene: TRBD2; abundance: few; CDR3nt: TGTGCCATCACGCGGGAGCGGGGCGGGGAGCTGTTTTTT; CDR3aa: CAITRERGGELFF
v_gene: TRBV6-2/TRBV6-3; j_gene: TRBJ2-7; d_gene: TRBD2; abundance: NA; CDR3nt: TGTGCCAGCAGTCAGCCCTGGGAGGGCACCTACGAGCAGTACTTC; CDR3aa: CASSQPWEGTYEQYF
v_gene: TRBV12-3/TRBV12-4; j_gene: TRBJ2-5; d_gene: TRBD2; abundance: few; CDR3nt: TGTGCCAGCAGCCTGAGTTTAGCGGGCCACCGAGAGACCCAGTACTTC; CDR3aa: CASSLSLAGHRETQYF
v_gene: TRBV4-1; j_gene: TRBJ1-5; d_gene: NA; abundance: few; CDR3nt: TGCGCCAGCAGCCAAGGGTGGGGGCACAATCAGCCCCAGCATTTT; CDR3aa: CASSQGWGHNQPQHF
v_gene: TRBV4-3; j_gene: TRBJ2-2; d_gene: TRBD2; abundance: few; CDR3nt: TGCGCCAGCAGCCAAAAGACTAGCGAGAACACCGGGGAGCTGTTTTTT; CDR3aa: CASSQKTSENTGELFF
v_gene: TRBV7-2; j_gene: TRBJ2-7; d_gene: NA; abundance: few; CDR3nt: TGTGCCAGCAGCTTAGAGCCGGATTCCGAGCAGTACTTC; CDR3aa: CASSLEPDSEQYF
v_gene: TRBV12-3/TRBV12-4; j_gene: TRBJ2-1; d_gene: TRBD2; abundance: many; CDR3nt: TGTGCCAGCACCCGGACTAGCGGGAGTTTTGGTGAGCAGTTCTTC; CDR3aa: CASTRTSGSFGEQFF
v_gene: TRBV7-9; j_gene: TRBJ2-2; d_gene: NA; abundance: many; CDR3nt: TGTGCCAGCAGCTCCGAGGGCGGGGAGCTGTTTTTT; CDR3aa: CASSSEGGELFF
v_gene: TRBV6-1; j_gene: TRBJ1-1; d_gene: NA; abundance: NA; CDR3nt: TGTGCCAGCAGGCCCGACCAGGGTGGAACTGAAGCTTTCTTT; CDR3aa: CASRPDQGGTEAFF
v_gene: TRBV28; j_gene: TRBJ2-1; d_gene: TRBD1; abundance: NA; CDR3nt: TGTGCCAGCAGTCTGACAGGGGGTACCTACAATGAGCAGTTCTTC; CDR3aa: CASSLTGGTYNEQFF
v_gene: TRBV6-1; j_gene: TRBJ2-2; d_gene: NA; abundance: NA; CDR3nt: TGTGCCAGCAGTGAAGACAGGGTTAGGAACACCGGGGAGCTGTTTTTT; CDR3aa: CASSEDRVRNTGELFF
v_gene: TRBV12-3/TRBV12-4; j_gene: TRBJ1-2; d_gene: TRBD1; abundance: few; CDR3nt: TGTGCCAGCAGTGCACAACAGGGGTTAGCTAACTATGGCTACACCTTC; CDR3aa: CASSAQQGLANYGYTF
v_gene: TRBV7-2; j_gene: TRBJ1-6; d_gene: NA; abundance: few; CDR3nt: TGTGCCAGCAGGTGGGACCGGGGCTATAATTCACCCCTCCACTTT; CDR3aa: CASRWDRGYNSPLHF
v_gene: TRBV5-6; j_gene: TRBJ1-5; d_gene: NA; abundance: few; CDR3nt: TGTGCCAGCAGCTTGGCGCCAAATAGCAATCAGCCCCAGCATTTT; CDR3aa: CASSLAPNSNQPQHF
v_gene: TRBV27; j_gene: TRBJ2-1; d_gene: NA; abundance: few; CDR3nt: TGTGCCAGCACAGGCGGGGTTAGCTCCTACAATGAGCAGTTCTTC; CDR3aa: CASTGGVSSYNEQFF
v_gene: TRBV12-3/TRBV12-4; j_gene: TRBJ1-2; d_gene: TRBD1; abundance: NA; CDR3nt: TGTGCCAGCAGTCCGGGACAGGGAATTAACTATGGCTACACCTTC; CDR3aa: CASSPGQGINYGYTF
v_gene: TRBV5-6; j_gene: TRBJ2-2; d_gene: NA; abundance: few; CDR3nt: TGTGCCAGCAGCACAGGCAGGGCCGGGGAGCTGTTTTTT; CDR3aa: CASSTGRAGELFF
v_gene: TRBV28; j_gene: TRBJ2-1; d_gene: NA; abundance: NA; CDR3nt: TGTGCCAGCAGCAAGACTAGTTATTATGAGCAGTTCTTC; CDR3aa: CASSKTSYYEQFF
v_gene: TRBV7-9; j_gene: TRBJ1-4; d_gene: TRBD1; abundance: NA; CDR3nt: TGTGCCAGCAGCCGACAGGGGGCCGGTGAAAAACTGTTTTTT; CDR3aa: CASSRQGAGEKLFF
v_gene: TRBV7-2; j_gene: TRBJ2-1; d_gene: TRBD2; abundance: NA; CDR3nt: TGTGCCAGCACCTCACTAGCGGGCCCCTACAATGAGCAGTTCTTC; CDR3aa: CASTSLAGPYNEQFF
v_gene: TRBV12-3/TRBV12-4; j_gene: TRBJ1-3; d_gene: TRBD1; abundance: few; CDR3nt: TGTGCCAGCAGCACGAGGACAGGCTGGGGAAACACCATATATTTT; CDR3aa: CASSTRTGWGNTIYF
v_gene: TRBV20-1; j_gene: TRBJ2-5; d_gene: NA; abundance: few; CDR3nt: TGCAGTGCTAGCGCTGGGGGGAATTTTGTGACCCAGTACTTC; CDR3aa: CSASAGGNFVTQYF
v_gene: TRBV7-6; j_gene: TRBJ2-7; d_gene: NA; abundance: NA; CDR3nt: TGTGCCAGCAGCTTAGAGTTGTCAGGCCGGGACGAGCAGTACTTC; CDR3aa: CASSLELSGRDEQYF
v_gene: TRBV20-1; j_gene: TRBJ2-7; d_gene: NA; abundance: many; CDR3nt: TGCAGTGCCAGGCAACTAGCATCCTACGAGCAGTACTTC; CDR3aa: CSARQLASYEQYF
v_gene: TRBV9; j_gene: TRBJ2-3; d_gene: TRBD2; abundance: many; CDR3nt: TGTGCCAGCAGCGTAAGCGGGAGTCCCACAGATACGCAGTATTTT; CDR3aa: CASSVSGSPTDTQYF
v_gene: TRBV6-1; j_gene: TRBJ1-1; d_gene: NA; abundance: NA; CDR3nt: TGTGCCAGCAGTCCCCCAGGTGCGGTCCCTGAAGCTTTCTTT; CDR3aa: CASSPPGAVPEAFF
v_gene: TRBV7-6; j_gene: TRBJ2-2; d_gene: NA; abundance: many; CDR3nt: TGTGCCAGCAGCTTGAATGCAATACGGGGCGGGGAGCTGTTTTTT; CDR3aa: CASSLNAIRGGELFF
v_gene: TRBV29-1; j_gene: TRBJ1-1; d_gene: NA; abundance: many; CDR3nt: TGCAGCGTTGAAGGGGGCTGGGAGAACACTGAAGCTTTCTTT; CDR3aa: CSVEGGWENTEAFF
v_gene: TRBV12-3/TRBV12-4; j_gene: TRBJ2-1; d_gene: NA; abundance: NA; CDR3nt: TGTGCCAGCAGTGAAAGGCAGACCTACAATGAGCAGTTCTTC; CDR3aa: CASSERQTYNEQFF
v_gene: TRBV5-1; j_gene: TRBJ2-1; d_gene: NA; abundance: few; CDR3nt: TGCGCCAGCAGTTCAGCGAACAGGCTCGGGTGGGTCTTC; CDR3aa: CASSSANRLGWVF
v_gene: TRBV20-1; j_gene: TRBJ2-7; d_gene: NA; abundance: few; CDR3nt: TGCAGTGCTAGTATTGCGGCAGCAAGGCTTACGTTGGGGCAGTACTTC; CDR3aa: CSASIAAARLTLGQYF
v_gene: TRBV5-1; j_gene: TRBJ2-2; d_gene: NA; abundance: few; CDR3nt: TGCGCCAGCAGCTTGGAACCCAGCTCCGCGTATTCCGGGGAGCTGTTTTTT; CDR3aa: CASSLEPSSAYSGELFF
v_gene: TRBV5-1; j_gene: TRBJ1-6; d_gene: NA; abundance: NA; CDR3nt: TGCGCCAGCAGAGCGGGGACCTCGGGCGGTTCACCCCTCCACTTT; CDR3aa: CASRAGTSGGSPLHF
v_gene: TRBV25-1; j_gene: TRBJ2-2; d_gene: NA; abundance: few; CDR3nt: TGTGCCAGCAGTGAATGGGGAGGGGGCGGGGAGCTGTTTTTT; CDR3aa: CASSEWGGGGELFF
v_gene: TRBV5-1; j_gene: TRBJ2-7; d_gene: NA; abundance: many; CDR3nt: TGCGCCAGGCCGAGAACAGTCGGAGGGCTCTCCTACGAGCAGTACTTC; CDR3aa: CARPRTVGGLSYEQYF
v_gene: TRBV12-3/TRBV12-4; j_gene: TRBJ2-7; d_gene: NA; abundance: NA; CDR3nt: TGTGCCAGCAGTCCGAGGGCCCTCCCATACTACGAGCAGTACTTC; CDR3aa: CASSPRALPYYEQYF
v_gene: TRBV12-3/TRBV12-4; j_gene: TRBJ2-5; d_gene: TRBD2; abundance: NA; CDR3nt: TGTGCCAGCAGGGGGAGGACTAGCGGGGGGCCCTACCAAGAGACCCAGTACTTC; CDR3aa: CASRGRTSGGPYQETQYF
v_gene: TRBV4-3; j_gene: TRBJ2-7; d_gene: NA; abundance: many; CDR3nt: TGTGCCAGCAGCCGGGACAACTCCTACGAGCAGTACTTC; CDR3aa: CASSRDNSYEQYF
v_gene: TRBV28; j_gene: TRBJ2-4; d_gene: NA; abundance: many; CDR3nt: TGTGCCAGCAGTTTTGGCGGCGTAGCCAAAAACATTCAGTACTTC; CDR3aa: CASSFGGVAKNIQYF
v_gene: TRBV20-1; j_gene: TRBJ1-3; d_gene: TRBD1; abundance: few; CDR3nt: TGCAGTGCTAGAGGACAGGGAAATGCTGGAAACACCATATATTTT; CDR3aa: CSARGQGNAGNTIYF